This entry is about one T cell receptor beta chain. Its antigen is not known. TCRdb's copy holds only in-frame clones and misses some; the assay was immunoSEQ multiplex PCR. The sample lists some 260,000 clones; about 92% were seen once. The sample originates from a study of cytomegalovirus exposure and HLA in healthy donors. Findings of the study overall: The tendency of first-cohort TCR clusters to co-occur in the 90 to 150 validation repertoires was the finding of a later analysis. The authors enumerated 164 TCR beta chains as linked to cytomegalovirus.

What was sequenced was PBMCs. This TCR was recovered from a woman aged 25 to 45 in good health and CMV-seronegative.

The CDR3 protein is CASSQGEAGELFF. CDR3 in DNA: TGCGCCAGCAGCCAAGGGGAAGCCGGGGAGCTGTTTTTT. V is TRBV4-3 and J is TRBJ2-2, with D hard to call. This CDR3 has 13 residues. Trimming pared 1 base from V and 6 bases from J, leaving 6 bases between. The germline gives CDR1 LGHNA, CDR2 YSLEER.